The source of this T cell receptor (beta chain) is a study of beta chain features in type 1 diabetes. Study results and caveats: Cells carrying high TCR expression could end up over-represented when cDNA is sequenced. Shortening that was moderate but significant affected the TCRB CDR3s of Type 1 diabetes patients in all four CD4+ subsets. Researchers caution that PCR might favor shorter templates, equally among patients and controls.

In this sample, this clone turned up a few times. Its antigen is undetermined. V dropped 2 bases and J dropped 7 bases, with 17 bases sitting between them. The CDR3 extends over 15 amino acids. The germline gives CDR1 MDHEN, CDR2 SYDVKM. A CD45RO/CCR7/CD25/CD127/CD95/CD27 panel sorted naive, central memory, regulatory and stem cell-like memory CD4+ cells. The sequenced template was cDNA made from the entire isolated RNA. An average of about 3.5 million reads was obtained for naive, central memory and regulatory T cell samples. Using immunoSEQ multiplex PCR, the repertoire was profiled, and TCRdb retains in-frame clones only, with some absent. The data contain roughly 240,000 clones, about 24% of them singletons.

Input material: naive CD4+ T cells from blood. The clonotype originates from a woman in her twenties or thirties with type 1 diabetes. The genes are TRBV28 and TRBJ1-1; D is ambiguous. CDR3: CASSLTSEGRGEAFF. CDR3 in DNA: TGTGCCAGCAGTTTAACGTCCGAGGGTCGGGGTGAAGCTTTCTTT.